These T cell receptor beta chains were read from a single sample in a study of CD8+ T cells in alopecia areata. Assay used: immunoSEQ multiplex PCR; TCRdb lists only in-frame clones, some missing. The sample contains over 200,000 clones, over 60% of which appear only once. Specimen: CD4+ T cells sorted from blood, collected at week 4, from a patient treated with tofacitinib. Receptor source: a human donor with alopecia areata. CDR3s leave out the opening cysteine and the closing phenylalanine or tryptophan. Clone size is not always given. Where it is, it says once, few, many or a class for expanded clones.

v_gene: TRBV29-1; j_gene: TRBJ2-7; abundance: few; CDR3aa: SARTETYEQY
v_gene: TRBV18; j_gene: TRBJ2-5; abundance: few; CDR3aa: ASSQDLEETQY
v_gene: TRBV6-1; j_gene: TRBJ2-7; abundance: .; CDR3aa: ASSDRPSSYEQY
v_gene: TRBV19; j_gene: TRBJ1-6; abundance: once; CDR3aa: ASSSAIDSTANSPLH
v_gene: TRBV30; j_gene: TRBJ1-1; abundance: .; CDR3aa: AWSPGQVKAF
v_gene: TRBV29-1; j_gene: TRBJ2-5; abundance: .; CDR3aa: SVDDSAETQY
v_gene: TRBV2; j_gene: TRBJ2-3; abundance: once; CDR3aa: ANRRGESTDTQY
v_gene: TRBV4-3; j_gene: TRBJ1-4; abundance: .; CDR3aa: ASSIQRGHDEKLF
v_gene: TRBV4-3; j_gene: TRBJ1-6; abundance: .; CDR3aa: ASSQEGNNNSPLH
v_gene: TRBV2; j_gene: TRBJ1-5; abundance: .; CDR3aa: ASRWGLDQPQH
v_gene: TRBV18; j_gene: TRBJ1-6; abundance: .; CDR3aa: ASSLEWTDNSPLH
v_gene: TRBV7-8; j_gene: TRBJ2-5; abundance: .; CDR3aa: ASSLEQGSASQETQY
v_gene: TRBV12-5; j_gene: TRBJ2-1; abundance: few; CDR3aa: ASGYGALASSYNEQF
v_gene: TRBV4-1; j_gene: TRBJ1-2; abundance: .; CDR3aa: ASSPYDSTAAYGYT
v_gene: TRBV2; j_gene: TRBJ2-7; abundance: .; CDR3aa: ASSGSGRSTYEQY
v_gene: TRBV6-1; j_gene: TRBJ1-6; abundance: .; CDR3aa: ASTRGLLGNSPLH
v_gene: TRBV7-2; j_gene: TRBJ2-1; abundance: .; CDR3aa: ASSFPPLPDEQF
v_gene: TRBV7-9; j_gene: TRBJ2-7; abundance: .; CDR3aa: ASSAGTGTYEQY
v_gene: TRBV25-1; j_gene: TRBJ1-6; abundance: .; CDR3aa: ASSGPASYNSPLH
v_gene: TRBV7-2; j_gene: TRBJ1-2; abundance: .; CDR3aa: ASSLRTENYGYT
v_gene: TRBV7-8; j_gene: TRBJ2-3; abundance: .; CDR3aa: ASSLGARGQTDTQY
v_gene: TRBV2; j_gene: TRBJ1-5; abundance: once; CDR3aa: ASSVGQGNQPQH
v_gene: TRBV29-1; j_gene: TRBJ1-2; abundance: .; CDR3aa: SALDGEANYGYT
v_gene: TRBV4-2; j_gene: TRBJ2-2; abundance: .; CDR3aa: ASSPKGVGELF
v_gene: TRBV6-6; j_gene: TRBJ2-3; abundance: .; CDR3aa: ASRQGAVGTDTQY
v_gene: TRBV30; j_gene: TRBJ1-2; abundance: few; CDR3aa: AWRGEGNYGYT
v_gene: TRBV29-1; j_gene: TRBJ2-2; abundance: few; CDR3aa: SVDKAGGPSGELF
v_gene: TRBV27; j_gene: TRBJ1-1; abundance: .; CDR3aa: ASSLYQKNTEAF
v_gene: TRBV7-2; j_gene: TRBJ2-1; abundance: few; CDR3aa: ASSLDGYNEQF
v_gene: TRBV4-2; j_gene: TRBJ2-5; abundance: .; CDR3aa: ASSLGQGQGGETQY
v_gene: TRBV7-2; j_gene: TRBJ1-5; abundance: .; CDR3aa: ASSLVQGSNQPQH
v_gene: TRBV5-6; j_gene: TRBJ1-2; abundance: .; CDR3aa: ASSLPGHANYGYT
v_gene: TRBV2; j_gene: TRBJ1-1; abundance: .; CDR3aa: ASSVRELTEAF
v_gene: TRBV30; j_gene: TRBJ1-1; abundance: .; CDR3aa: AWVRRETEAF
v_gene: TRBV19; j_gene: TRBJ2-2; abundance: .; CDR3aa: ASSIQGGSGELF
v_gene: TRBV7-7; j_gene: TRBJ2-2; abundance: .; CDR3aa: ASSSGTPNTGELF
v_gene: TRBV2; j_gene: TRBJ1-5; abundance: .; CDR3aa: ASSGTGGNQPQH
v_gene: TRBV7-9; j_gene: TRBJ2-7; abundance: .; CDR3aa: ASSFIGGGAAEQY
v_gene: TRBV9; j_gene: TRBJ1-2; abundance: .; CDR3aa: ASNSARDGYT
v_gene: TRBV6-1; j_gene: TRBJ1-1; abundance: .; CDR3aa: ASSLTGGNTEAF
v_gene: TRBV5-1; j_gene: TRBJ2-7; abundance: .; CDR3aa: ASFPDQAAIGYEQY
v_gene: TRBV20-1; j_gene: TRBJ2-5; abundance: .; CDR3aa: SATGAETQY
v_gene: TRBV23-1; j_gene: TRBJ2-7; abundance: .; CDR3aa: ASQQKQY
v_gene: TRBV4-1; j_gene: TRBJ2-1; abundance: .; CDR3aa: ASSQTGGASYNEQF
v_gene: TRBV29-1; j_gene: TRBJ2-1; abundance: .; CDR3aa: SGRFDSFNEQF
v_gene: TRBV5-1; j_gene: TRBJ2-1; abundance: few; CDR3aa: ASSPEQGATGNEQF
v_gene: TRBV7-2; j_gene: TRBJ2-2; abundance: .; CDR3aa: ASSLGLWSGELF
v_gene: TRBV20-1; j_gene: TRBJ2-3; abundance: .; CDR3aa: SYRDGNTQY
v_gene: TRBV11-2; j_gene: TRBJ2-1; abundance: .; CDR3aa: ASSLGRTTEQF
v_gene: TRBV29-1; j_gene: TRBJ1-2; abundance: .; CDR3aa: SALSSGYT